This T cell receptor (beta chain) was recorded in a study of blood T cell repertoires in COVID-19. Followed longitudinally, the Seattle patients had been enrolled during active infection. Original processing methods: For nucleated cells, counts were estimated from reference gene primer amplification. The repertoire was sequenced with immunoSEQ multiplex PCR; TCRdb's copy has only in-frame clones and lacks some. Clone size and the V and J calls come from that table; the DNA yielded D and trimming. This table has 450,000 or so clones, approximately 90% appearing once. This clone was counted once. The clonotype was recovered from a man aged 18 to 30 with COVID-19, enrolled during active disease. The sequenced sample was peripheral blood.

DNA of the CDR3: TGCAGCGTTGTCGGGGAGGGCATTCAGTACTTC. Translated: CSVVGEGIQYF. The chain is built from TRBV29-1 and TRBJ2-4; 7 nucleotides line up with TRBD2. J was trimmed by 9 bases and V by 4 bases; bases with no gene match: 3. Germline V CDR1 and CDR2: SQVTM, ANQGSEA. The CDR3 totals 11 residues.